This T cell receptor beta chain was obtained from a study of blood T cell repertoires in COVID-19. At the level of the study: Samples came from the United States, Italy and Spain, spanning acute and convalescent COVID-19. The analysed material was cDNA or gDNA that came from T cells, B-cell-depleted T cells, or PBMCs.

This clone was detected once. In the original workflow: Reference gene primer amplification gave estimated nucleated cell counts. Method: immunoSEQ multiplex PCR; TCRdb's copy keeps in-frame clones and lacks some. Clone size and the V and J calls come from that table; the DNA yielded D and trimming. The data hold 300,000 or so clones, with approximately 93% observed a single time. This CDR3 has 15 residues. Trimming took 5 bases from V and 1 from J, leaving 14 bases between them. CDR1 and CDR2 (germline): SGHTA, FQGTGA. The Seattle patients, enrolled during active infection, were followed longitudinally.

The source of this sequence is a woman aged 30 to 39 with COVID-19, enrolled during active disease. The V gene is TRBV7-3, the J gene TRBJ1-1, with D maybe TRBD1 (6 bases). The sequenced material came from peripheral blood. The DNA for the CDR3 is TGTGCCAGCAGCATAGACAGGACGGAGAACACTGAAGCTTTCTTT. Its protein is CASSIDRTENTEAFF. Variable domain in full (rest from reference TRBV7-3 and TRBJ1-1): GAGVSQTPSNKVTEKGKYVELRCDPISGHTALYWYRQSLGQGPEFLIYFQGTGAADDSGLPNDRFFAVRPEGSVSTLKIQRTERGDSAVYLCASSIDRTENTEAFFGQGTRLTVV.